This TCR beta chain is from a study of blood T cell repertoires in COVID-19. For the study at large: The samples span acute and convalescent COVID-19 from the United States, Italy and Spain. Sources were T cells, B-cell-depleted T cells, or PBMCs; the material itself was cDNA or gDNA.

Original analysis: For nucleated cells, counts were estimated from reference gene primer amplification. Sequencing used immunoSEQ multiplex PCR; TCRdb keeps in-frame clones, though not all of them. D and trimming were read from the DNA, whereas the V and J calls and clone size are those reported in that table. This table has approximately 100,000 clones, approximately 87% appearing once. This CDR3 is 12 amino acids long. With 8 bases removed from V and 9 bases from J, the gap between germline ends came to 13 bases. Germline CDR1 is MNHEY and CDR2 is SVGAGI. The clonotype was recovered from a human donor in a cohort sampled during active or convalescent COVID-19. The rearrangement joins TRBV6-5 to TRBJ2-2; D uncertain. Sequenced: peripheral blood. CDR3 bases: TGTGCCAGCGCTAGTATAACCCGGGAGCTGTTTTTT. Its translation is CASASITRELFF.